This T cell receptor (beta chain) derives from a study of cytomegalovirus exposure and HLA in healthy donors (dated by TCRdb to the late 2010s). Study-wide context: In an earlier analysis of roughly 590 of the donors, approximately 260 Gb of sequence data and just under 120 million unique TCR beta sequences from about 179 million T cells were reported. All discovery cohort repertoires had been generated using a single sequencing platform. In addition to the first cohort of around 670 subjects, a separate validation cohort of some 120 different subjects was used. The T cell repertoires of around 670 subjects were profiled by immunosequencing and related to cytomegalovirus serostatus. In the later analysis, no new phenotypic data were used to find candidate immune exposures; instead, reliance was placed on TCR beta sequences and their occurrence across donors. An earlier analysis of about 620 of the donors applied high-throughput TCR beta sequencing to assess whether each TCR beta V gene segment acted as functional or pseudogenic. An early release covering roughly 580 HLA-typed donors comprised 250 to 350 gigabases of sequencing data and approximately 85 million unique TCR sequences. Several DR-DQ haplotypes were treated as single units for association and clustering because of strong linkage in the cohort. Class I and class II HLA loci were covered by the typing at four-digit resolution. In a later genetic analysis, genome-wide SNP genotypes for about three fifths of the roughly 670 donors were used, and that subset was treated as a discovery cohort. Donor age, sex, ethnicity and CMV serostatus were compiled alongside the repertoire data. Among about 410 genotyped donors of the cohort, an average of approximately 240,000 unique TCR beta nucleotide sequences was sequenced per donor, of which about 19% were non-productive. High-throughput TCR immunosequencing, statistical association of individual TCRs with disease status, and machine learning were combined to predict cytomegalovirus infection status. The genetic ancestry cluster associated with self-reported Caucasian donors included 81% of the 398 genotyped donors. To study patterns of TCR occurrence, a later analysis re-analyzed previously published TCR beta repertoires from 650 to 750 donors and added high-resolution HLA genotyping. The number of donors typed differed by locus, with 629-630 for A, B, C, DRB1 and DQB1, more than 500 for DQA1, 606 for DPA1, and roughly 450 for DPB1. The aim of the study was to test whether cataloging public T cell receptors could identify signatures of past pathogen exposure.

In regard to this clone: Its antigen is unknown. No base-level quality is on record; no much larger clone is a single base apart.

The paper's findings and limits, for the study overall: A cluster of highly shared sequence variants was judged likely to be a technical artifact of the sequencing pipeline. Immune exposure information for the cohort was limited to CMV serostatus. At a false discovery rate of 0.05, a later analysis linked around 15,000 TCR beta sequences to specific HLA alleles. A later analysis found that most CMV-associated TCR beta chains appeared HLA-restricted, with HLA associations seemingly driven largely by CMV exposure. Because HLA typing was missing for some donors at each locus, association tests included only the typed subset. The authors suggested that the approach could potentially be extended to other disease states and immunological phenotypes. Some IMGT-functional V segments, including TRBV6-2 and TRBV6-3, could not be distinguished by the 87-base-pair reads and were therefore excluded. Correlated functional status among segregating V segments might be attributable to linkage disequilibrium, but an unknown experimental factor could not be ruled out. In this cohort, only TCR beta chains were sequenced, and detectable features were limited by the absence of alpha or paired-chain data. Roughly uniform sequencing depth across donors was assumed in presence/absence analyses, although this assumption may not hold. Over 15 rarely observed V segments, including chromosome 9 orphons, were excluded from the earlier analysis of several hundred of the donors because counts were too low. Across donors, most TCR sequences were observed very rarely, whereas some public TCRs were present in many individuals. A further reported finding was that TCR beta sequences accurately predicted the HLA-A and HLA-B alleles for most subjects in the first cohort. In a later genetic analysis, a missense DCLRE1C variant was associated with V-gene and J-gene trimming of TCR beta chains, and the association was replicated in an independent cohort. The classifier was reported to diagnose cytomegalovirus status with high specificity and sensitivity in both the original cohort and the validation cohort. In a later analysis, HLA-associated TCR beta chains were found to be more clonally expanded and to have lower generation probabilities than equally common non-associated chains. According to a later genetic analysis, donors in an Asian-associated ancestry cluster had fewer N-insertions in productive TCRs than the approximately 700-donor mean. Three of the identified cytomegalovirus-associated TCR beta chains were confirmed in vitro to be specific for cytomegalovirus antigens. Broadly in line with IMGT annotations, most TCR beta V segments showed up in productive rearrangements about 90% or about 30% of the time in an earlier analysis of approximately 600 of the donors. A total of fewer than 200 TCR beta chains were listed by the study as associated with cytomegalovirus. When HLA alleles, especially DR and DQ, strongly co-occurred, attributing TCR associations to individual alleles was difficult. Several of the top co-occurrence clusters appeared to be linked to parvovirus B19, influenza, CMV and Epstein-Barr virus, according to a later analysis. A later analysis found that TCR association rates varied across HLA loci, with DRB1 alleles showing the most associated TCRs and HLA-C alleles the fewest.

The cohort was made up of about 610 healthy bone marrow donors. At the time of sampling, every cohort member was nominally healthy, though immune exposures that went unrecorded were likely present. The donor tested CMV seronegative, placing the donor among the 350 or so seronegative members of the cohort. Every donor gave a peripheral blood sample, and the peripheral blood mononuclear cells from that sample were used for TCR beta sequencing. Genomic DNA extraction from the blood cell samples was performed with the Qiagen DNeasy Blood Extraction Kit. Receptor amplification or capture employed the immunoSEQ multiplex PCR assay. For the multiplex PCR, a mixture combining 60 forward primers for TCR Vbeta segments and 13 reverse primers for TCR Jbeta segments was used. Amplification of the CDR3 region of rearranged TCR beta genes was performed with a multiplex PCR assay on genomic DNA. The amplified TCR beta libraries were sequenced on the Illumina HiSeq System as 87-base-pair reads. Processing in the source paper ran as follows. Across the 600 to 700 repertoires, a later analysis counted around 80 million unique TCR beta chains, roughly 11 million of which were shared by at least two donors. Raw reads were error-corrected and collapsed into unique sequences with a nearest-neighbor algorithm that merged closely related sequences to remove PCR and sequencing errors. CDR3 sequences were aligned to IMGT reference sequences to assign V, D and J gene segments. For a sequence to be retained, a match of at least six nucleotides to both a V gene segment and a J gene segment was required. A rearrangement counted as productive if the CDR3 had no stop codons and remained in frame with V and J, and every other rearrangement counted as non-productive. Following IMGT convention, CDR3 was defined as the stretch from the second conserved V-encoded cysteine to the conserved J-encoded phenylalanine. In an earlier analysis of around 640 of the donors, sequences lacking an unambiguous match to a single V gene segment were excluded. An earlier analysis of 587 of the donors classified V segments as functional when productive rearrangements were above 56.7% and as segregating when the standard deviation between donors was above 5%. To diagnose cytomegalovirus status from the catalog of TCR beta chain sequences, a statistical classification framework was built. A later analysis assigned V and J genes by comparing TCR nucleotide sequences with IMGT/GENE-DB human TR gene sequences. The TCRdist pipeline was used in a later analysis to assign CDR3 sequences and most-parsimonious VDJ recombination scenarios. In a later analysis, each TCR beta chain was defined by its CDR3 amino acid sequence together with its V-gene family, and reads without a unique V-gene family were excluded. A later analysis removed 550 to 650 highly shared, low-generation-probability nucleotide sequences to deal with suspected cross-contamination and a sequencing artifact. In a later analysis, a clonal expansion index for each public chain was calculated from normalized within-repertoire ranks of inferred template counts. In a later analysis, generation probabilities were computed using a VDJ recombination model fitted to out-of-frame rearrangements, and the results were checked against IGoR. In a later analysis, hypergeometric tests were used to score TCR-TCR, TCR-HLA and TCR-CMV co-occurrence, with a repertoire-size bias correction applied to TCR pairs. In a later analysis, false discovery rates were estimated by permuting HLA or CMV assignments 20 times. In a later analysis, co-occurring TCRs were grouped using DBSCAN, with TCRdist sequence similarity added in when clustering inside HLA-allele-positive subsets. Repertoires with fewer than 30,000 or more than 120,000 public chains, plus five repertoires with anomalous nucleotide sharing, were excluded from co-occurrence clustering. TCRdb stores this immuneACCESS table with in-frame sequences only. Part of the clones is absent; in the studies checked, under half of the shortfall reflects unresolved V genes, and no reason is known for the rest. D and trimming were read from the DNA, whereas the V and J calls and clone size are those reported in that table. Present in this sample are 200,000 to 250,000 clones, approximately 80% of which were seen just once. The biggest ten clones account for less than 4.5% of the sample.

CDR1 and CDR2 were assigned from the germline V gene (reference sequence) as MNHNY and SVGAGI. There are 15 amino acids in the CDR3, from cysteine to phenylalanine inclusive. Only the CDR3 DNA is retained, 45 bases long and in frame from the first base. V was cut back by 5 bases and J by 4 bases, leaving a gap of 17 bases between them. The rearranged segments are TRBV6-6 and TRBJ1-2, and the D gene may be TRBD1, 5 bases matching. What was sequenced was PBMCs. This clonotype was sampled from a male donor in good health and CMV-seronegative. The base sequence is TGTGCCAGCAGTCCGGTGCAGGGTGGGGTCTATGGCTACACCTTC. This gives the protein CASSPVQGGVYGYTF.